This TCR beta chain was found in a study of T cells in Graves' hyperthyroidism and ophthalmopathy. Amplification yielded TCR beta CDR3 regions, with RNA transcripts as the source. First-round RT-PCR with HTBI primers amplified the TCR CDR3 region. TCRdb processed the multiplex PCR reads anew with MiXCR; each CDR3 protein has one entry. The sample yields about 770,000 distinct CDR3 sequences, 18% seen once. CDR1 is MNHNS and CDR2 is SASEGT in the germline V gene. This CDR3 is 12 amino acids long. The V segment lost 7 bases and the J segment 17 bases; nucleotides outside the gene matches: 11. The sequence was collected from a woman aged 50 to 65 with Graves' hyperthyroidism that later progressed to Graves' ophthalmopathy. The rearrangement joins TRBV6-1 to TRBJ1-6; 7 bases align to TRBD1. The sequencing input was blood. The CDR3 reads CASTLDRTSVHF. CDR3 coding DNA: TGTGCCAGCACCCTGGACAGGACCAGTGTCCACTTT.